The 20 T cell receptor beta chains presented below share a single source sample, sequenced in a study of T cell responses to AZD1222 COVID-19 vaccine. Assay used: immunoSEQ multiplex PCR; TCRdb lists only in-frame clones, some missing. The table lists about 180,000 clones, more than 80% of them singletons. The specimen comprised peripheral blood, sampled 28 days after the second dose of the MenACWY control vaccine. These receptors were obtained from an adult who received the MenACWY meningococcal vaccine as a control.

This clone was picked up one time. The V gene is TRBV9, the J gene TRBJ2-2, with 12 bases identical to TRBD2. Per the germline V gene, CDR1 is SGDLS and CDR2 is YYNGEE. V trimming: 1 base; J trimming: 3 bases; junction bases outside the gene matches: 1. The CDR3 sequence is 16 residues long. CDR3 loop: CASSVTSGRYTGELFF. Here the CDR3 DNA reads TGTGCCAGCAGCGTAACTAGCGGGAGGTACACCGGGGAGCTGTTTTTT.

This clone was seen a few times. J is TRBJ2-2 and V is TRBV18; no reliable D call. V lost 5 bases and J 5 bases, leaving 15 bases between the germline ends. This CDR3 is built from 15 residues. CDR1 and CDR2 (germline): KGHSH, LQKENI. Here the CDR3 DNA reads TGTGCCAGCTCATTCCCGGGTTACGATACCGGGGAGCTGTTTTTT. Encoded protein: CASSFPGYDTGELFF.

Written as DNA, the CDR3 is TGTGCCAGCAGCCATCACCGACGACTAGCGGGAGCGGTGTTATCCTACGAGCAGTACTTC. Residues: CASSHHRRLAGAVLSYEQYF. The rearrangement links TRBV4-2 to TRBJ2-7; TRBD2 matches 12 bases. From germline, CDR1 is LGHNA and CDR2 YNFKEQ. The CDR3 spans 20 residues. J gave up 1 base and V 3 bases, and 16 bases lay outside the gene matches.

The V gene is TRBV30, the J gene TRBJ1-5; D gene unclear. V lost 4 bases to trimming and J lost 3 bases, with 19 bases between them. The CDR3 loop spans 16 amino acids. CDR1 and CDR2 (germline): GTSNPN, SVGIG (reference sequence). The chain's CDR3 is CAWTKLPGGDNQPQHF. The DNA for the CDR3 is TGTGCCTGGACCAAATTACCAGGAGGAGACAATCAGCCCCAGCATTTT.

This chain uses TRBV7-9 with TRBJ1-6, with D possibly being TRBD1 (6 bases). The germline V gene encodes CDR1 SEHNR and CDR2 FQNEAQ (reference sequence). The CDR3 covers 16 residues. V was pared by 1 base and J by 7 bases, with 14 bases between. The CDR3, as DNA: TGTGCCAGCAGCTTAGAGGGGGTTAGTGGCAATTCACCCCTCCACTTT. Its translation is CASSLEGVSGNSPLHF.

The chain has TRBV30 and TRBJ2-2; 11 bases agree with TRBD2. V was pared by 2 bases and J by 5 bases, with 10 bases of the junction left unmatched. The CDR3 is 17 amino acids. Germline V gene data show CDR1 as GTSNPN and CDR2 as SVGIG (reference sequence). In nucleotides, the CDR3 is TGTGCCTGGAGTCTCTTCAGAACTAGCGGGAGTACCGGGGAGCTGTTTTTT. This sequence encodes CAWSLFRTSGSTGELFF.

The chain joins TRBV19 to TRBJ2-7; D is uncertain. The CDR3 covers 14 residues. The germline V gene encodes CDR1 LNHDA and CDR2 SQIVND (reference sequence). Trimming pared 6 bases from V and 6 bases from J, leaving 18 bases between. CDR3 sequence reads: CASSPTGASGEQYF. The CDR3 DNA sequence: TGTGCCAGTAGCCCGACCGGAGCTTCAGGCGAGCAGTACTTC.

This CDR3 is CASSIGLQGIYGYTF. DNA for the CDR3: TGTGCCAGTAGTATAGGCTTACAGGGAATCTATGGCTACACCTTC. The V call is TRBV19, the J call TRBJ1-2; a weak D match, TRBD1 (6 bases). The CDR3 sequence is 15 residues long. The germline V gene has CDR1 LNHDA and CDR2 SQIVND (reference sequence). Between the trimmed V and J ends, which lost 1 base and 4 bases, there was a span of 13 bases.

The V and J genes are TRBV6-5 and TRBJ1-1; D perhaps matches TRBD1 (5 bases). Per germline, CDR1 MNHEY and CDR2 SVGAGI. The CDR3 has 14 residues. V lost 2 bases to trimming and J lost 0 bases, with 7 bases between them. Written as DNA, the CDR3 is TGTGCCAGCAGTTACCGGGGCCTGAACACTGAAGCTTTCTTT. Amino acid sequence: CASSYRGLNTEAFF.

This CDR3 reads CATSPLVGTAASTF. The CDR3 nucleotides read TGTGCCACCAGCCCTCTCGTTGGGACAGCGGCCAGTACCTTC. The chain carries TRBV15 and TRBJ1-2; TRBD1 matches 7 bases. The CDR3 sequence is 14 residues long. V dropped 5 bases and J dropped 14; count of bases not matched to a gene: 17. Germline lookup yields CDR1 LNHNV and CDR2 YYDKDF (reference sequence).

The chain joins TRBV4-2 to TRBJ2-3; 13 bases agree with TRBD2. CDR3 length: 18 residues. Germline-derived CDR1 and CDR2 are LGHNA and YNFKEQ. V shed 0 bases and J 4 bases; nucleotides not matched to a gene: 7. Written as DNA, the CDR3 is TGTGCCAGCAGCCAAGATCTAGGACTAGCGGGAGCCCCAGATACGCAGTATTTT. Encoded protein: CASSQDLGLAGAPDTQYF.

This chain joins TRBV5-6 and TRBJ2-2; D is perhaps TRBD1 or TRBD2 (6 bases each). CDR1 and CDR2 (germline): SGHDT, YYEEEE. The CDR3 loop spans 14 amino acids. The V end lost 3 bases, the J end lost 4 bases, and 10 bases lay between the germline ends. The CDR3 DNA reads TGTGCCAGCAGCTGGGGGGCAGTCACCGGGGAGCTGTTTTTT. Its protein product is CASSWGAVTGELFF.

The rearrangement joins TRBV28 to TRBJ2-7; TRBD2 matches 9 bases. Germline values: CDR1 MDHEN, CDR2 SYDVKM. This CDR3 spans 14 amino acids. The junction had 6 bases not matched to a gene; V was cut back by 6 bases and J by 3 bases. This CDR3 is CASSYMTSGYEQYF. As DNA, the CDR3 is TGTGCCAGCAGCTATATGACTAGCGGCTACGAGCAGTACTTC.

This rearrangement joins TRBV5-1 to TRBJ2-6; D remains unclear. Trimming cost V 2 bases and J 2 bases, with 14 bases left between them. The CDR3 extends over 17 amino acids. Germline V CDR1 and CDR2: SGHRS, YFSETQ. CDR3 DNA sequence: TGCGCCAGCAGCTTTAAAAGTCAGTTGGCTGGGGCCAACGTCCTGACTTTC. Its translation: CASSFKSQLAGANVLTF.

J is TRBJ1-1 and V is TRBV18; D might be TRBD1 (5 bases). The CDR3 has 14 residues. Between the trimmed V and J ends, which lost 3 bases and 1 base, there was a span of 9 bases. Germline CDR1 and CDR2: KGHSH and LQKENI. The CDR3 loop is CASSPRQQNTEAFF. The CDR3 nucleotides read TGTGCCAGCTCACCCCGACAGCAGAACACTGAAGCTTTCTTT.

V usage is TRBV24-1 and J usage is TRBJ2-1; D is unresolved. Germline V gene sequence: CDR1 KGHDR, CDR2 SFDVKD. The CDR3 is 11 amino acids. V lost 9 bases to trimming and J lost 6 bases, with 8 bases between them. CDR3 sequence: CATDWGNEQFF. The CDR3 DNA reads TGTGCCACCGATTGGGGCAATGAGCAGTTCTTC.

The chain carries TRBV6-2 or TRBV6-3 and TRBJ2-3; D may be TRBD1 (6 bases). The CDR3 runs to 11 residues. Germline-derived CDR1 and CDR2 are MNHEY and SVGEGT. The V end was cut by 5 bases, the J end by 10 bases, with 10 bases between. Here the CDR3 reads CASSPRGAQYF. CDR3 nucleotides: TGTGCCAGCAGTCCCAGGGGAGCGCAGTATTTT.

This clone was found a few times. The V and J genes are TRBV5-4 and TRBJ2-7; 11 nucleotides line up with TRBD2. V shed 4 bases, J shed 3 bases, and the junction held 3 bases outside the gene matches. The CDR3 spans 14 residues. The germline gives CDR1 SGHNT, CDR2 YYREEE (reference sequence). The CDR3 loop is CASSPGLADYEQYF. The CDR3 DNA reads as TGTGCCAGCAGCCCGGGACTAGCGGACTACGAGCAGTACTTC.

This chain joins TRBV7-2 and TRBJ2-7; D perhaps matches TRBD1 (6 bases). Trimming pared 7 bases from V and 1 base from J, leaving 14 bases between. The CDR3 consists of 14 residues. The V gene's germline CDR1 is SGHTA and CDR2 FQGNSA. This CDR3 reads CASTPRGGSYEQYF. Here the CDR3 DNA reads TGTGCCAGCACCCCCAGGGGCGGGTCCTACGAGCAGTACTTC.

The chain has TRBV7-3 and TRBJ2-6; D is unclear. V lost 6 bases to trimming and J lost 0 bases, with 12 bases between them. The CDR3 sequence is 16 residues long. Germline V gene lookup returns CDR1 SGHTA and CDR2 FQGTGA. The CDR3 loop reads CASSYTGNSGANVLTF. The CDR3 DNA sequence: TGTGCCAGCAGTTACACCGGCAACTCTGGGGCCAACGTCCTGACTTTC.